The 24 T cell receptor beta chains reported below all come from one sample, sequenced in a study of OX40 agonist ivuxolimab in advanced cancers. The repertoire was sequenced with immunoSEQ multiplex PCR; TCRdb's copy has only in-frame clones and lacks some. The table includes fewer than 140,000 clones, roughly nine tenths detected once. The material sequenced was CD4+ or CD8+ T cells sorted from blood, taken in a trial of the OX40 agonist ivuxolimab. These receptors all stem from an adult with an advanced solid tumor such as melanoma, head and neck, liver or kidney cancer.

The sample holds a few counts of this clone. The genes are TRBV18 and TRBJ1-1; D is uncertain. CDR3 length: 14 residues. The V end was cut by 5 bases, the J end by 1 base, with 11 bases between. Germline V CDR1 and CDR2: KGHSH, LQKENI. CDR3 DNA sequence: TGTGCCAGCTCAAGGGAATACGGGAACACTGAAGCTTTCTTT. Translation gives CASSREYGNTEAFF.

This chain joins TRBV9 and TRBJ2-5, with a tentative D call TRBD2 (6 bases). Trimming removed 0 bases at V and 8 bases at J, with 26 bases between. The CDR3 extends over 18 amino acids. Germline values: CDR1 SGDLS, CDR2 YYNGEE. CDR3 bases: TGTGCCAGCAGCGTAGCTCAAAGGGCTAGCGAGCCTCAAGGAACCCAGTACTTC. Encoded protein: CASSVAQRASEPQGTQYF.

Comments on this clone: The same CDR3 arises from other DNA sequences in this sample as well. This CDR3 reads CASSFGGRGEQFF. The CDR3 DNA reads TGTGCCAGCAGCTTCGGGGGGCGGGGGGAGCAGTTCTTC. This chain links TRBV11-2 with TRBJ2-1; TRBD2 is a possible D gene (7 bases). CDR1 and CDR2 (germline): SGHAT, FQNNGV. The CDR3 totals 13 residues. V dropped 3 bases and J dropped 10 bases, with 13 bases sitting between them.

This clone was observed once. The V call is TRBV21-1, the J call TRBJ1-6. TRBV21-1 is labeled a pseudogene. The CDR3 is made up of 12 amino acids. The CDR3 loop reads CASSQGRPLLHF. The CDR3 DNA reads as TGTGCCAGCAGCCAAGGGAGGCCACTACTCCACTTT.

The rearrangement links TRBV6-6 to TRBJ1-3; no definite D call. The V gene lost 1 base and the J gene lost 0 bases, with 10 bases spanning the gap. CDR1 MNHNY and CDR2 SVGAGI come from the germline V gene (reference sequence). The CDR3 covers 16 residues. The DNA for the CDR3 is TGTGCCAGCAGTTACTGGGCACTGAGCTCTGGAAACACCATATATTTT. Translated, it gives CASSYWALSSGNTIYF.

The genes are TRBV5-1 and TRBJ2-7, with D maybe TRBD2 (6 bases). Deletions cut 1 base from V and 3 bases from J, with 17 bases between. The CDR3 covers 16 residues. The germline CDR1 and CDR2 sequences are SGHRS and YFSETQ. CDR3 nucleotide sequence: TGCGCCAGCAGCTTGCGGCTTCTCGAGGGAGGCTACGAGCAGTACTTC. It encodes CASSLRLLEGGYEQYF.

J is TRBJ1-5 and V is TRBV10-3; D is perhaps TRBD1 (6 bases). The V and J ends lost 7 bases and 3 bases respectively, with 16 bases between them. The length of the CDR3 is 15 residues. From germline, CDR1 is ENHRY and CDR2 SYGVKD. The CDR3 loop is CAINSGEADNQPQHF. CDR3 in DNA: TGTGCCATCAACTCAGGGGAGGCGGACAATCAGCCCCAGCATTTT.

The chain recombines TRBV9 with TRBJ2-1, with a possible D match to TRBD1 (5 bases). V dropped 4 bases and J dropped 0 bases, with 11 bases sitting between them. Germline V lookup: CDR1 SGDLS, CDR2 YYNGEE. The CDR3 consists of 15 residues. The CDR3 sequence: CASSPDSSSYNEQFF. The DNA for the CDR3 is TGTGCCAGCAGCCCTGACAGCAGCTCCTACAATGAGCAGTTCTTC.

The chain is built from TRBV30 and TRBJ2-1, with D unresolved. The CDR3 runs to 15 residues. V lost 0 bases to trimming and J lost 0 bases, with 9 bases between them. The germline V gene encodes CDR1 GTSNPN and CDR2 SVGIG (reference sequence). Here the CDR3 reads CAWSVRVISYNEQFF. In DNA, the CDR3 is TGTGCCTGGAGTGTACGAGTAATCTCCTACAATGAGCAGTTCTTC.

The chain joins TRBV7-8 to TRBJ2-5; the match to TRBD2 covers 10 bases. V was clipped by 1 base and J by 2 bases; unmatched bases: 4. CDR1 is SGHVS and CDR2 is FQNEAQ in the germline V gene. This CDR3 is 16 amino acids long. The CDR3, as DNA: TGTGCCAGCAGCTTAGTGGGACTAGCGTATCAAGAGACCCAGTACTTC. As protein: CASSLVGLAYQETQYF.

This rearrangement joins TRBV28 to TRBJ2-5, with 8 bases identical to TRBD1. CDR1 is MDHEN and CDR2 is SYDVKM in the germline V gene. CDR3 size: 15 residues. J lost 4 bases, V lost 5 bases, and 9 bases had no gene match. The CDR3 loop is CASSRQGTRSETQYF. The CDR3 bases are TGTGCCAGCAGTAGACAGGGGACGAGATCAGAGACCCAGTACTTC.

This clone is a singleton in its sample. The rearrangement joins TRBV7-9 to TRBJ1-2, with 7 bases fitting TRBD1. This CDR3 region has 12 residues. CDR1 and CDR2 from the germline V gene are SEHNR and FQNEAQ (reference sequence). Unmatched junction bases numbered 2, after V lost 5 bases and J lost 5 bases. The CDR3 reads CASSPQGYGYTF. CDR3 bases: TGTGCCAGCAGCCCACAGGGGTATGGCTACACCTTC.

The chain carries TRBV9 and TRBJ1-3; D perhaps matches TRBD1 (6 bases). Germline V gene lookup returns CDR1 SGDLS and CDR2 YYNGEE. The CDR3 is 15 residues long. V lost 4 bases, J lost 0 bases, and 11 bases lay in between. For the CDR3, the DNA is TGTGCCAGCAGCCCCGGACAGAGCTCTGGAAACACCATATATTTT. Protein product: CASSPGQSSGNTIYF.

The chain carries TRBV28 and TRBJ1-3, with D unclear. The length of the CDR3 is 13 residues. Trimming shortened V by 4 bases and J by 4 bases, and 8 bases separated the two germline ends. CDR1 and CDR2 (germline): MDHEN, SYDVKM. CDR3 residues: CASSSGHGNTIYF. For the CDR3, the DNA is TGTGCCAGCAGTTCTGGGCACGGAAACACCATATATTTT.

The chain couples TRBV9 to TRBJ2-3, with a tentative D call TRBD1 (6 bases). V shed 0 bases and J shed 6 bases, with 14 bases lying between them. Germline-derived CDR1 and CDR2 are SGDLS and YYNGEE. The CDR3 totals 15 residues. This CDR3 reads CASSVVSQGWDTQYF. The CDR3 nucleotides are TGTGCCAGCAGCGTAGTATCTCAGGGGTGGGATACGCAGTATTTT.

This clone was observed once. The V and J genes are TRBV7-9 and TRBJ1-5; no clear D gene. This CDR3 contains 13 residues. The germline CDR1 and CDR2 sequences are SEHNR and FQNEAQ (reference sequence). V lost 1 base, J lost 7 bases, and 8 bases lay in between. The CDR3 DNA follows: TGTGCCAGCAGCTTAGGCGCGGGGCAGCCCCAGCATTTT. Protein product: CASSLGAGQPQHF.

The table lists this clone with a count of one. J is TRBJ2-3 and V is TRBV15; D is unresolved. Between the trimmed V and J ends, which lost 1 base and 1 base, there was a span of 18 bases. The CDR3 is 18 residues long. Germline V gives CDR1 LNHNV, CDR2 YYDKDF (reference sequence). For the CDR3, the DNA is TGTGCCACCAGCAGAGCAGGAGTTGACTTCTCCCGCACAGATACGCAGTATTTT. It yields the protein CATSRAGVDFSRTDTQYF.

The rearrangement links TRBV28 to TRBJ2-1, with 8 positions matching TRBD1. This CDR3 has 14 amino acids. Germline CDR1 and CDR2: MDHEN and SYDVKM. V trimming: 8 bases; J trimming: 6 bases; junction bases outside the gene matches: 9. CDR3 nucleotide sequence: TGTGCCAGCGGCGTTGGACAGGGTTTCAATGAGCAGTTCTTC. Amino acid sequence: CASGVGQGFNEQFF.

The chain joins TRBV5-5 to TRBJ1-1; D unclear. V dropped 0 bases and J dropped 0 bases, with 15 bases sitting between them. This CDR3 has 17 amino acids. Germline-derived CDR1 and CDR2 are SGHKS and YYEKEE (reference sequence). CDR3 DNA: TGTGCCAGCAGCTTGGTCGGGCGGGCTGTGATGAACACTGAAGCTTTCTTT. Protein sequence: CASSLVGRAVMNTEAFF.

The genes are TRBV6-5 and TRBJ2-2; D gene ambiguous. Trimming pared 7 bases from V and 2 bases from J, leaving 14 bases between. Germline-derived CDR1 and CDR2 are MNHEY and SVGAGI. CDR3 size: 15 residues. CDR3 protein: CASNLRAANTGELFF. For the CDR3, the DNA is TGTGCCAGCAACCTCCGGGCTGCCAACACCGGGGAGCTGTTTTTT.

The chain has TRBV28 and TRBJ2-7; D is undetermined. CDR3 length: 15 residues. Germline V lookup: CDR1 MDHEN, CDR2 SYDVKM. Trimming removed 6 bases at V and 1 base at J, with 16 bases between. CDR3 sequence reads: CASSPHEARSYEQYF. DNA for the CDR3: TGTGCCAGCAGCCCACACGAGGCGAGGTCCTACGAGCAGTACTTC. Looking up the rest from reference TRBV28 and TRBJ2-7 gives the full variable domain: DVKVTQSSRYLVKRTGEKVFLECVQDMDHENMFWYRQDPGLGLRLIYFSYDVKMKEKGDIPEGYSVSREKKERFSLILESASTNQTSMYLCASSPHEARSYEQYFGPGTRLTVT.

Note on this clone: The conserved phenylalanine or tryptophan normally closing the CDR3 is absent here, so this likely arose from a read error. Because the CDR3's place on the DNA is in doubt, the DNA is left out and the CDR3 is given as listed by TCRdb. J is TRBJ1-2 and V is TRBV7-9. CDR1 and CDR2 from the germline V gene are SEHNR and FQNEAQ (reference sequence). The CDR3 comprises 10 residues, both ends counted. This chain's CDR3 is CASSSNTLVL.

The rearrangement joins TRBV4-1 to TRBJ1-2; 8 bases are a match to TRBD1. J lost 2 bases, V lost 2 bases, and 4 bases had no gene match. There are 15 residues in the CDR3. CDR1 is MGHRA and CDR2 is YSYEKL in the germline V gene. CDR3 sequence: CASSQPGGKNYGYTF. CDR3 DNA: TGCGCCAGCAGCCAACCAGGGGGCAAGAACTATGGCTACACCTTC.

In DNA form, the CDR3 reads TGCGCCAGCAGGTGGTCCACTTACACAGATACGCAGTATTTT. It encodes CASRWSTYTDTQYF. J is TRBJ2-3 and V is TRBV5-1; no firm D call. CDR1 SGHRS and CDR2 YFSETQ come from the germline V gene. The V and J ends lost 5 bases and 2 bases respectively, with 12 bases between them. CDR3 length: 14 amino acids.